Listed here are 25 T cell receptor beta chains from one sample, sequenced in a study of blood T cell repertoires in COVID-19. Clones were sequenced by immunoSEQ multiplex PCR, and TCRdb holds only the in-frame ones, with some missing. The sample lists about 76,000 clones, approximately 78% occurring once. The specimen was peripheral blood. The receptors originated from a human donor in a cohort sampled during active COVID-19.

The count of this clone is one. The chain has TRBV11-2 and TRBJ2-5; 12 bases agree with TRBD2. The germline V gene has CDR1 SGHAT and CDR2 FQNNGV. The CDR3 covers 13 residues. Trimming at V came to 11 bases and at J to 5 bases, leaving 6 bases not matched to a gene. The DNA of the CDR3 is TGTGCCTCCCAACTAGCGGGGGGTGAGACCCAGTACTTC. It translates to CASQLAGGETQYF.

This clone occurred a few times. The gene calls are TRBV19 and TRBJ1-1, with unresolved D. CDR1 and CDR2 from the germline V gene are LNHDA and SQIVND (reference sequence). The germline V and J ends were trimmed by 4 bases and 4 bases, with 19 bases remaining between them. The CDR3 length is 16 residues. The CDR3 DNA is TGTGCCAGTAGTACTGGGTTGGCCAGGTCGGCCACTGAAGCTTTCTTT. It codes for CASSTGLARSATEAFF. The variable domain in full, with the rest retrieved from reference TRBV19 and TRBJ1-1, is DGGITQSPKYLFRKEGQNVTLSCEQNLNHDAMYWYRQDPGQGLRLIYYSQIVNDFQKGDIAEGYSVSREKKESFPLTVTSAQKNPTAFYLCASSTGLARSATEAFFGQGTRLTVV.

The rearrangement joins TRBV12-3 or TRBV12-4 to TRBJ1-1; D might be TRBD1 (5 bases). Trimming took 2 bases from V and 7 from J, leaving 11 bases between them. This CDR3 is 13 amino acids long. The CDR3 loop reads CASSLTGRGEAFF. Here the CDR3 DNA reads TGTGCCAGCAGTTTAACAGGTCGAGGTGAAGCTTTCTTT.

This clone has just one count. The chain employs TRBV27 and TRBJ1-1, with TRBD1 as a possible D gene (6 bases). Germline V lookup: CDR1 MNHEY, CDR2 SMNVEV (reference sequence). Trimming stripped 5 bases from V and 6 bases from J, with 16 bases between. The CDR3 totals 14 residues. The CDR3: CASSALQGFAEAFF. CDR3 nucleotides: TGTGCCAGCAGTGCCCTACAGGGTTTCGCTGAAGCTTTCTTT.

The chain recombines TRBV6-5 with TRBJ2-3; TRBD1 matches 9 bases. The J segment lost 3 bases and the V segment lost 6 bases, leaving 7 bases of the junction unmatched. This CDR3 contains 15 residues. In germline, CDR1 is MNHEY, CDR2 SVGAGI. DNA for the CDR3: TGTGCCAGCAGAACAGGGACAGGGCTAACAGATACGCAGTATTTT. The encoded protein is CASRTGTGLTDTQYF.

The chain is built from TRBV7-9 and TRBJ2-4; maybe TRBD1 (6 bases). Germline loops: CDR1 SEHNR, CDR2 FQNEAQ (reference sequence). This CDR3 is built from 14 residues. The V end lost 6 bases, the J end lost 6 bases, and 15 bases lay between the germline ends. CDR3 in amino acids: CASSSTGPGNIQYF. The CDR3 coding sequence is TGTGCCAGCAGTTCTACAGGGCCGGGAAACATTCAGTACTTC.

V gene TRBV5-1 combines with J gene TRBJ2-7; TRBD2 agrees at 7 bases. With V trimmed by 4 bases and J by 3 bases, 13 bases remained unmatched. CDR1 and CDR2 (germline): SGHRS, YFSETQ. There are 16 residues in the CDR3. The CDR3 region has the DNA TGCGCCAGCAGCCCCGGCGGACTAGGTGCGGGCTACGAGCAGTACTTC. It codes for CASSPGGLGAGYEQYF.

This clone was picked up one time. V gene TRBV18 combines with J gene TRBJ2-2; D perhaps matches TRBD2 (6 bases). The V end lost 3 bases, the J end lost 3 bases, and 11 bases lay between the germline ends. The CDR3 is made up of 15 amino acids. Germline values: CDR1 KGHSH, CDR2 LQKENI. The CDR3 DNA follows: TGTGCCAGCTCACCCCTCCCGGGGGACACCGGGGAGCTGTTTTTT. Protein product: CASSPLPGDTGELFF.

This clone showed up just a few times. This chain uses TRBV30 with TRBJ1-2; 8 nucleotides match TRBD1. V lost 4 bases and J lost 5; bases outside the gene matches: 6. This CDR3 comprises 13 residues. Germline values: CDR1 GTSNPN, CDR2 SVGIG (reference sequence). The DNA of the CDR3 is TGTGCCTGGAAGACAGGGGATGGGTATGGCTACACCTTC. Amino acid sequence: CAWKTGDGYGYTF.

The rearrangement joins TRBV19 to TRBJ2-3; 9 bases align to TRBD1. The trim removed 8 bases at V and 6 bases at J, leaving 6 bases unmatched. This CDR3 spans 13 amino acids. Germline assignment: CDR1 LNHDA and CDR2 SQIVND (reference sequence). CDR3: CASVRTGADTQYF. The CDR3, as DNA: TGTGCCAGTGTGAGGACAGGGGCCGATACGCAGTATTTT.

This chain uses TRBV29-1 with TRBJ1-1; 9 bases line up with TRBD1. In germline, CDR1 is SQVTM, CDR2 ANQGSEA. V lost 7 bases to trimming and J lost 5 bases; unmatched junction nucleotides: 5. The CDR3 totals 12 residues. The CDR3 coding sequence is TGCAGCGCCTTGACAGGGGGTACTGAAGCTTTCTTT. Protein: CSALTGGTEAFF. Together with reference TRBV29-1 and TRBJ1-1, the CDR3 gives the full variable domain: SAVISQKPSRDICQRGTSLTIQCQVDSQVTMMFWYRQQPGQSLTLIATANQGSEATYESGFVIDKFPISRPNLTFSTLTVSNMSPEDSSIYLCSALTGGTEAFFGQGTRLTVV.

The chain joins TRBV15 to TRBJ2-7, with D perhaps matching TRBD2 (6 bases). CDR3 length equals 14 residues. The germline V and J ends were trimmed by 6 bases and 3 bases, with 15 bases remaining between them. The germline gives CDR1 LNHNV, CDR2 YYDKDF (reference sequence). CDR3 nucleotides: TGTGCCACCAGGCCGGGGGAAAGGGTCTACGAGCAGTACTTC. This gives the protein CATRPGERVYEQYF.

V gene TRBV5-5 combines with J gene TRBJ2-3; D call uncertain. With 6 bases removed from V and 2 bases from J, the gap between germline ends came to 13 bases. CDR1 SGHKS and CDR2 YYEKEE come from the germline V gene (reference sequence). CDR3 size: 14 residues. The DNA of the CDR3 is TGTGCCAGCACCAAGCGAAGGTTCACAGATACGCAGTATTTT. This translates into CASTKRRFTDTQYF.

This sequence joins TRBV5-4 and TRBJ1-1; TRBD1 is a possible D gene (5 bases). There are 15 residues in the CDR3. Germline-derived CDR1 and CDR2 are SGHNT and YYREEE (reference sequence). V dropped 4 bases and J dropped 2 bases, with 15 bases sitting between them. The CDR3: CASSPRRRDNTEAFF. Written as DNA, the CDR3 is TGTGCCAGCAGCCCTAGGAGGCGGGACAACACTGAAGCTTTCTTT.

This clone turned up a few times. The chain is built from TRBV19 and TRBJ1-3; D is possibly TRBD1 (5 bases). The V and J ends lost 6 bases and 3 bases respectively, with 9 bases between them. The germline V gene encodes CDR1 LNHDA and CDR2 SQIVND (reference sequence). CDR3 size: 13 residues. The DNA of the CDR3 is TGTGCCAGTAGCAGGGACTTTGGAAACACCATATATTTT. It translates to CASSRDFGNTIYF.

The chain is built from TRBV24-1 and TRBJ2-4, with D possibly being TRBD2 (6 bases). Germline V CDR1 and CDR2: KGHDR, SFDVKD. The V and J ends lost 4 bases and 7 bases respectively, with 13 bases between them. CDR3 length: 14 amino acids. In nucleotides, the CDR3 is TGTGCCACCAGTGAAACCGGGACTGATAACATTCAGTACTTC. This gives the protein CATSETGTDNIQYF.

This chain uses TRBV6-6 with TRBJ1-3; 7 nucleotides match TRBD1. Germline CDR1 and CDR2: MNHNY and SVGAGI (reference sequence). The CDR3 length is 15 residues. V lost 2 bases to trimming and J lost 2 bases; unmatched junction nucleotides: 3. CDR3 nucleotides: TGTGCCAGCAGTTACACAGGGGTAACTGGAAACACCATATATTTT. Residues: CASSYTGVTGNTIYF.

V gene TRBV2 combines with J gene TRBJ2-4; maybe TRBD1 (7 bases). CDR1 is SNHLY and CDR2 is FYNNEI in the germline V gene. Trimming cost V 7 bases and J 3 bases, with 16 bases left between them. The CDR3 consists of 15 residues. The CDR3 sequence is CASTEDQGGKNIQYF. The CDR3 region has the DNA TGTGCCAGCACCGAGGATCAGGGGGGCAAAAACATTCAGTACTTC.

The V and J genes are TRBV20-1 and TRBJ2-3, with TRBD2 matching over 12 bases. From germline, CDR1 is DFQATT and CDR2 SNEGSKA (reference sequence). This CDR3 comprises 16 residues. V gave up 3 bases and J gave up 5 bases; unmatched junction bases: 9. CDR3 nucleotide sequence: TGCAGTGCTAGTCTAGCGGGGGGGGCCCAGGGAGATACGCAGTATTTT. It yields the protein CSASLAGGAQGDTQYF.

The V and J genes are TRBV4-1 and TRBJ2-7, with 8 bases that match TRBD1. With 5 bases clipped from V and 1 base from J, the junction kept 7 bases outside the gene matches. The CDR3 runs 15 residues. Germline loops: CDR1 MGHRA, CDR2 YSYEKL. CDR3 sequence reads: CASSARTGMSYEQYF. The CDR3 DNA follows: TGCGCCAGCAGCGCGCGGACAGGGATGTCCTACGAGCAGTACTTC.

The V call is TRBV2, the J call TRBJ1-5; no clear D gene. This CDR3 spans 16 amino acids. In germline, CDR1 is SNHLY, CDR2 FYNNEI. V was shortened by 2 bases and J by 0 bases, with 11 bases between the two germline ends. The CDR3 DNA reads TGTGCCAGCAGTGAATCGGTAGATTATAGCAATCAGCCCCAGCATTTT. Translation: CASSESVDYSNQPQHF.

The genes are TRBV5-1 and TRBJ1-2; weak D call: TRBD1 (6 bases). The germline CDR1 and CDR2 sequences are SGHRS and YFSETQ. V was trimmed by 0 bases and J by 9 bases, leaving 12 bases between them. The CDR3 loop spans 13 amino acids. Written as DNA, the CDR3 is TGCGCCAGCAGCTTGGGGCAGGGGTATAGCTACACCTTC. Protein: CASSLGQGYSYTF.

This sequence joins TRBV5-4 and TRBJ1-1, with D possibly matching TRBD1 (6 bases). V was shortened by 4 bases and J by 4 bases, with 11 bases between the two germline ends. This CDR3 is 13 amino acids long. Germline lookup yields CDR1 SGHNT and CDR2 YYREEE (reference sequence). Written as DNA, the CDR3 is TGTGCCAGCAGCCGTTTAGGGGGCACTGAAGCTTTCTTT. It is translated as CASSRLGGTEAFF.

J is TRBJ1-3 and V is TRBV29-1; 7 nucleotides align to TRBD1. The CDR3 is made up of 17 amino acids. From germline, CDR1 is SQVTM and CDR2 ANQGSEA. V was pared by 4 bases and J by 3 bases, with 15 bases of the junction left unmatched. As DNA, the CDR3 is TGCAGCGTTGTAAGGGACAGTCGTTCCGGGTTTGGAAACACCATATATTTT. It translates to CSVVRDSRSGFGNTIYF.

J is TRBJ2-1 and V is TRBV2, with TRBD2 identical over 8 bases. The CDR3 sequence is 18 residues long. The germline CDR1 and CDR2 sequences are SNHLY and FYNNEI. The trim removed 5 bases at V and 0 bases at J, leaving 12 bases unmatched. In DNA form, the CDR3 reads TGTGCCAGCAGTAGAATTAGCGGGGCAATTAGCTCCTACAATGAGCAGTTCTTC. Its translation is CASSRISGAISSYNEQFF.